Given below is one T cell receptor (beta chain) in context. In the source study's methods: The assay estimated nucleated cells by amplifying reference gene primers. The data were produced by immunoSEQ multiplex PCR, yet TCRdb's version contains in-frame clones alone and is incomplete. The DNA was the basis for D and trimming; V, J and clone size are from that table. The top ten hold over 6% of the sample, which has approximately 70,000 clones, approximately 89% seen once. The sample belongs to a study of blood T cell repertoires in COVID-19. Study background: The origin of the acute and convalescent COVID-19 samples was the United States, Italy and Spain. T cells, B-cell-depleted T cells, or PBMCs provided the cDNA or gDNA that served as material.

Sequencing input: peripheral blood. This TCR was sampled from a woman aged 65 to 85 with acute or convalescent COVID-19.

Here the CDR3 DNA reads TGTGCCACCAGCAGAGAAGGTACAGGGCCCTCCTACGAGCAGTACTTC. Amino acids: CATSREGTGPSYEQYF. The V gene is TRBV15, the J gene TRBJ2-7; possible D gene TRBD1, 6 bases. Germline V lookup: CDR1 LNHNV, CDR2 YYDKDF (reference sequence). This CDR3 region has 16 residues. V was clipped by 0 bases and J by 0 bases, with 12 bases between them. Variable domain in full (rest from reference TRBV15 and TRBJ2-7): DAMVIQNPRYQVTQFGKPVTLSCSQTLNHNVMYWYQQKSSQAPKLLFHYYDKDFNNEADTPDNFQSRRPNTSFCFLDIRSPGLGDTAMYLCATSREGTGPSYEQYFGPGTRLTVT.